The next 4 T cell receptor beta chains were all read from a single sample in a study of identical twins. From the 5' RACE reads, TCRdb called clonotypes with MiXCR, one entry per CDR3 protein. The sample lists around 530,000 distinct CDR3 sequences, around 15% occurring once. The same data also contributed to another study, on yellow fever vaccine responses in identical twins.

Sequencing used CD4+ T cells sorted from blood. The receptors here all came from a young woman in good health.

The table lists this clonotype with a few counts. This chain uses TRBV5-1 with TRBJ2-3; perhaps TRBD1 as D (6 bases). V lost 0 bases and J lost 0, with 11 bases in between. The CDR3 covers 16 residues. The germline V gene encodes CDR1 SGHRS and CDR2 YFSETQ. CDR3: CASSLARQASTDTQYF. CDR3 nucleotides: TGCGCCAGCAGCTTGGCCCGACAGGCTAGCACAGATACGCAGTATTTT.

DNA for the CDR3: TGTGCCAGCAGCCCGGGACAGTTTGATTCACCCCTCCACTTT. This sequence encodes CASSPGQFDSPLHF. The chain employs TRBV4-2 and TRBJ1-6, with TRBD1 identical over 7 bases. Germline V gene data show CDR1 as LGHNA and CDR2 as YNFKEQ. The V gene end was trimmed by 4 bases and the J gene end by 8 bases; junction bases not matched to a gene: 5. This CDR3 has 14 amino acids.

The V call is TRBV4-1, the J call TRBJ2-7; 8 positions match TRBD2. Germline trimming cut 4 bases from V and 3 bases from J; bases unmatched to any gene: 8. Per germline, CDR1 MGHRA and CDR2 YSYEKL. The CDR3 extends over 15 amino acids. CDR3 coding DNA: TGCGCCAGCAGCCCACAAGCGGGAGTTGTCTACGAGCAGTACTTC. Its translation: CASSPQAGVVYEQYF.

The J gene is TRBJ2-5, the V gene TRBV7-6; D gene uncertain. The CDR3 contains 13 residues. The germline V and J ends were trimmed by 1 base and 7 bases, with 10 bases remaining between them. The V gene's germline CDR1 is SGHVS and CDR2 FNYEAQ. CDR3 residues: CASSLEAPGTQYF. The CDR3 region has the DNA TGTGCCAGCAGCTTAGAGGCCCCAGGGACCCAGTACTTC.